A selection of T cell receptor beta chains follows, all from one sample in a study of regulatory T cells in long-lasting Graves disease. From the multiplex PCR reads, TCRdb called clonotypes with MiXCR, one entry per CDR3 protein. The top ten hold about 20% of the sample, which has around 400,000 distinct CDR3 sequences, 15% to 19% seen once. Material: peripheral blood mononuclear cells (PBMCs), obtained at new diagnosis, from a patient treated with antithyroid drugs. These receptors originate from a female donor with Graves disease. Each CDR3 is given with its conserved first and last residue. D genes are given only for firm matches. Part of the rows lack a size; the others show once, few, many or a class for expanded clones.

D gene | J gene | V gene | clone size | CDR3 protein | CDR3 DNA
TRBD1 | TRBJ1-1 | TRBV2 | NA | CASGTDLGTEAFF | TGTGCCAGCGGGACAGACTTGGGGACTGAAGCTTTCTTT
NA | TRBJ2-7 | TRBV20-1 | many | CSARPGPTRAYEQYF | TGCAGTGCTAGACCCGGGCCTACCCGAGCCTACGAGCAGTACTTC
TRBD1 | TRBJ1-1 | TRBV18 | NA | CASSPPDRGAFF | TGTGCCAGCTCACCACCGGACAGGGGTGCTTTCTTT
NA | TRBJ2-7 | TRBV7-3 | few | CASSPSGYGVGEQYF | TGTGCCAGCAGCCCGTCGGGATATGGGGTCGGCGAGCAGTACTTC
NA | TRBJ1-5 | TRBV12-3/TRBV12-4 | many | CASTAFEGNQPQHF | TGTGCCAGCACAGCCTTTGAGGGCAATCAGCCCCAGCATTTT
TRBD1 | TRBJ1-6 | TRBV6-2/TRBV6-3 | NA | CATHRDRGQSLHF | TGTGCCACCCACCGGGACAGGGGGCAATCCCTCCACTTT
NA | TRBJ1-2 | TRBV19 | few | CASSLSGATRLGANYGYTF | TGTGCCAGTAGTCTGTCGGGGGCTACTAGGTTGGGCGCTAACTATGGCTACACCTTC
NA | TRBJ1-1 | TRBV7-2 | many | CASSLEGHNEAFF | TGTGCCAGCAGCTTAGAGGGACATAATGAAGCTTTCTTT
TRBD1 | TRBJ1-2 | TRBV2 | many | CASSPDRDTRGYTF | TGTGCCAGCAGCCCGGACAGGGACACAAGGGGCTACACCTTC
NA | TRBJ1-1 | TRBV10-1 | many | CASSEGSRKNTEAFF | TGCGCCAGCAGTGAGGGGTCCAGGAAAAACACTGAAGCTTTCTTT
NA | TRBJ1-2 | TRBV28 | many | CASSFQQVNGYTF | TGTGCCAGCAGTTTCCAGCAGGTGAATGGCTACACCTTC
TRBD1 | TRBJ1-2 | TRBV5-1 | many | CASSVGQGDYGYTF | TGCGCCAGCAGCGTAGGACAGGGGGACTATGGCTACACCTTC
NA | TRBJ2-7 | TRBV10-2 | few | CASSVSNYEQYF | TGCGCCAGCAGTGTCAGTAACTACGAGCAGTACTTC
TRBD1 | TRBJ1-6 | TRBV7-9 | NA | CASSLFWWGGQYSPLHF | TGTGCCAGCAGTCTCTTCTGGTGGGGGGGACAGTATTCACCCCTCCACTTT
TRBD1 | TRBJ1-5 | TRBV3-1 | NA | CASSTRQGPQHF | TGTGCCAGCAGCACCCGACAGGGCCCCCAGCATTTT
TRBD1 | TRBJ1-1 | TRBV5-1 | many | CASSLTGDMNTEAFF | TGCGCCAGCAGCCTTACAGGGGATATGAACACTGAAGCTTTCTTT
NA | TRBJ1-2 | TRBV15 | NA | CATSSANGGYTF | TGTGCCACCAGCAGCGCGAATGGGGGCTACACCTTC
NA | TRBJ2-7 | TRBV11-2 | many | CASKSGGYLDEQYF | TGTGCCAGCAAATCGGGCGGCTACCTGGACGAGCAGTACTTC
TRBD1 | TRBJ1-2 | TRBV12-5 | many | CASGPDPRQGAYYYGYTF | TGTGCTAGTGGACCCGACCCCCGACAGGGGGCTTATTACTATGGCTACACCTTC
NA | TRBJ1-6 | TRBV10-1 | few | CASSFSPPENSPLHF | TGCGCCAGCAGTTTTAGCCCCCCAGAGAATTCACCCCTCCACTTT
NA | TRBJ2-4 | TRBV28 | many | CASRKGGLSKNIQYF | TGTGCCAGCAGGAAGGGGGGGTTATCCAAAAACATTCAGTACTTC
NA | TRBJ1-3 | TRBV28 | few | CASNSAPWKGRGSTIYF | TGTGCCAGCAATTCGGCCCCGTGGAAGGGTCGGGGAAGCACCATATATTTT
TRBD1 | TRBJ1-4 | TRBV12-3/TRBV12-4 | few | CASIHHRGTNEKLFF | TGTGCCAGCATCCATCACAGGGGAACTAATGAAAAACTGTTTTTT
NA | TRBJ2-3 | TRBV4-3 | few | CASSQDGVGPWYF | TGCGCCAGCAGCCAAGATGGAGTGGGACCTTGGTATTTT
NA | TRBJ1-1 | TRBV29-1 | NA | CSVAGAPKPTEAFF | TGCAGCGTCGCCGGGGCTCCCAAGCCCACTGAAGCTTTCTTT
NA | TRBJ2-7 | TRBV28 | many | CASSRYSYEQYF | TGTGCCAGCAGTCGCTACTCCTACGAGCAGTACTTC
NA | TRBJ1-2 | TRBV9 | NA | CASSLGWGGYTF | TGTGCCAGCAGCCTGGGTTGGGGCGGCTACACCTTC
NA | TRBJ1-1 | TRBV2 | many | CASRAGSTNTEAFF | TGTGCCAGCAGGGCTGGGTCGACTAACACTGAAGCTTTCTTT
NA | TRBJ1-5 | TRBV2 | many | CASLGQGGHQPQHF | TGTGCCAGTTTGGGGCAGGGTGGGCATCAGCCCCAGCATTTT
TRBD2 | TRBJ2-7 | TRBV6-5 | many | CASSYGAGGAYEQYF | TGTGCCAGCAGTTACGGTGCGGGGGGAGCCTACGAGCAGTACTTC
NA | TRBJ2-7 | TRBV28 | many | CASSYETQGNVGYEQYF | TGTGCCAGCAGTTACGAAACTCAGGGGAACGTAGGCTACGAGCAGTACTTC
NA | TRBJ2-3 | TRBV4-3 | few | CASSLIRDDTQYF | TGCGCCAGCAGCCTTATTAGGGACGATACGCAGTATTTT
NA | TRBJ1-1 | TRBV10-3 | many | CAIISWTVGGPEAFF | TGTGCCATCATCTCGTGGACAGTTGGAGGCCCTGAAGCTTTCTTT
TRBD1 | TRBJ1-2 | TRBV19 | many | CASSIIGSGRGLGYTF | TGTGCCAGTAGTATAATAGGATCTGGCAGGGGGCTTGGCTACACCTTC
NA | TRBJ1-4 | TRBV2 | once | CASSGVYSATNEKLFF | TGTGCCAGCAGTGGAGTTTACTCCGCAACTAATGAAAAACTGTTTTTT
NA | TRBJ2-2 | TRBV6-1 | NA | CASSQLRDKNTGELFF | TGTGCCAGCAGTCAACTCCGGGACAAAAACACCGGGGAGCTGTTTTTT
NA | TRBJ2-5 | TRBV3-1 | many | CASSPGEVLMQETQYF | TGTGCCAGCAGCCCGGGTGAAGTTCTCATGCAAGAGACCCAGTACTTC
NA | TRBJ2-3 | TRBV12-3/TRBV12-4 | many | CASRGYGDTQYF | TGTGCCAGCAGAGGTTATGGAGATACGCAGTATTTT